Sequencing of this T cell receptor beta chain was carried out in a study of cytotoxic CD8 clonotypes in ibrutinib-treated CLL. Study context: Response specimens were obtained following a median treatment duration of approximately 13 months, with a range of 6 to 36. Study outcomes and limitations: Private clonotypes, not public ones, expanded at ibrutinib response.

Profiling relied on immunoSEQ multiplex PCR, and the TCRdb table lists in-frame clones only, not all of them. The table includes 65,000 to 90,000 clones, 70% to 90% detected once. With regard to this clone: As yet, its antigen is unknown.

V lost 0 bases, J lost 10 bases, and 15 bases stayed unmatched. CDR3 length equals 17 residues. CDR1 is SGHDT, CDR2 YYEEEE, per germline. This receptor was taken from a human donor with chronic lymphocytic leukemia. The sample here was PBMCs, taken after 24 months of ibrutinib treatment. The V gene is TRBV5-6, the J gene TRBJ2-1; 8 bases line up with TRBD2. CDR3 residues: CASSLEIAGILKGEQFF. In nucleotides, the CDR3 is TGTGCCAGCAGCTTGGAAATAGCGGGAATACTCAAGGGGGAGCAGTTCTTC. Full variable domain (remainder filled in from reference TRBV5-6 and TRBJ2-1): DAGVTQSPTHLIKTRGQQVTLRCSPKSGHDTVSWYQQALGQGPQFIFQYYEEEERQRGNFPDRFSGHQFPNYSSELNVNALLLGDSALYLCASSLEIAGILKGEQFFGPGTRLTVL.